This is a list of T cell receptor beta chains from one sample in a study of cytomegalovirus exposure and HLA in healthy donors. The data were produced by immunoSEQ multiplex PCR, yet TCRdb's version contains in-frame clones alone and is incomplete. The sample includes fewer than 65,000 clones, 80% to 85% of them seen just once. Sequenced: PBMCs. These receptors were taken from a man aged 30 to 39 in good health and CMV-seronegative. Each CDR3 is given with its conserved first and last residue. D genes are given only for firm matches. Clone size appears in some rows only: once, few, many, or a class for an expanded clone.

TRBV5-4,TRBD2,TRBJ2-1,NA,CASSGGTSSYNEQFF,TGTGCCAGCAGCGGAGGGACTAGCTCCTACAATGAGCAGTTCTTC
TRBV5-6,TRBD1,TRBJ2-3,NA,CASSLQGASDTQYF,TGTGCCAGCAGCTTGCAGGGGGCCTCAGATACGCAGTATTTT
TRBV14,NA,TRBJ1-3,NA,CASSNQGNTIYF,TGTGCCAGCAGCAACCAGGGAAACACCATATATTTT
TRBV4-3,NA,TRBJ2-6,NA,CASSQDGREGDVLTF,TGCGCCAGCAGCCAAGATGGGAGGGAGGGGGACGTCCTGACTTTC
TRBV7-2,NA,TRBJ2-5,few,CASTLGGAAETQYF,TGTGCCAGCACCCTCGGAGGGGCCGCAGAGACCCAGTACTTC
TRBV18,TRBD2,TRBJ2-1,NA,CASSPYPSGRTRYNEQFF,TGTGCCAGCTCACCATATCCCAGCGGGAGGACGCGGTACAATGAGCAGTTCTTC
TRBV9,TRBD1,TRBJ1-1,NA,CASSPTGRNTEAFF,TGTGCCAGCAGCCCGACAGGGAGAAACACTGAAGCTTTCTTT
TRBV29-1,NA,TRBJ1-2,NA,CSVGQSANYGYTF,TGCAGCGTTGGCCAAAGCGCTAACTATGGCTACACCTTC
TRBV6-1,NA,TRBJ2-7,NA,CASSEPGESTYEQYF,TGTGCCAGCAGTGAGCCCGGGGAATCGACCTACGAGCAGTACTTC
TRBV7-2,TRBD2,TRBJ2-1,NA,CASSLGERESSYNEQFF,TGTGCCAGCAGCTTGGGAGAGCGGGAGAGCTCCTACAATGAGCAGTTCTTC
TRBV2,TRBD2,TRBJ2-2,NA,CASRAPGLVNTGELFF,TGTGCCAGCAGAGCCCCGGGACTAGTGAACACCGGGGAGCTGTTTTTT
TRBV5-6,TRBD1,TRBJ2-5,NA,CASNRGRETQYF,TGTGCCAGCAACAGGGGGCGAGAGACCCAGTACTTC
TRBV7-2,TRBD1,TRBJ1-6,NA,CASSLDRGNSPLHF,TGTGCCAGCAGCCTGGACAGGGGTAATTCACCCCTCCACTTT
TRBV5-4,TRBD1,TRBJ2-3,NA,CASSPTGTGGPTDTQYF,TGTGCCAGCAGCCCTACCGGGACAGGGGGCCCCACAGATACGCAGTATTTT
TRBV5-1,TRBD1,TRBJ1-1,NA,CASSLDPGQGISDTEAFF,TGCGCCAGCAGCTTGGATCCGGGACAGGGGATAAGTGACACTGAAGCTTTCTTT
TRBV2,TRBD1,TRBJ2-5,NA,CATQGVGETQYF,TGTGCCACGCAGGGGGTCGGGGAGACCCAGTACTTC
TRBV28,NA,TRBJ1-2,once,CASSLMQGGYGYTF,TGTGCCAGCAGTTTAATGCAGGGAGGCTATGGCTACACCTTC
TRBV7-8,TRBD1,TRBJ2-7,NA,CASSRGETGGAYEQYF,TGTGCCAGCAGCAGGGGAGAAACAGGGGGCGCCTACGAGCAGTACTTC
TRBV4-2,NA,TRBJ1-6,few,CASSRRTPQGRMPYNSPLHF,TGTGCCAGCAGCCGAAGGACGCCACAGGGTAGGATGCCCTATAATTCACCCCTCCACTTT
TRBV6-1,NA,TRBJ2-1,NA,CASSPNRVGEQFF,TGTGCCAGCAGTCCGAACAGGGTCGGTGAGCAGTTCTTC
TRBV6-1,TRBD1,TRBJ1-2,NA,CASSVTGALLSNYGYTF,TGTGCCAGCAGTGTAACAGGGGCCCTCCTTTCTAACTATGGCTACACCTTC
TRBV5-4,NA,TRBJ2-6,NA,CASSLEGAGANVLTF,TGTGCCAGCAGCTTGGAAGGGGCCGGGGCCAACGTCCTGACTTTC
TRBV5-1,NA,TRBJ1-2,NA,CASSLVVGKEGGYTF,TGCGCCAGCAGCTTGGTAGTTGGGAAAGAGGGTGGCTACACCTTC
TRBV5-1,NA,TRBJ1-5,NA,CASSITSGVGQPQHF,TGCGCCAGCAGCATAACCTCAGGGGTGGGCCAGCCCCAGCATTTT
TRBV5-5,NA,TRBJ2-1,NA,CASSLSNTHSYNEQFF,TGTGCCAGCAGCTTATCGAACACCCACTCCTACAATGAGCAGTTCTTC
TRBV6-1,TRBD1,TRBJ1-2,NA,CASSEVLQGAVSHGYTF,TGTGCCAGCAGTGAAGTCTTACAGGGGGCTGTATCGCATGGCTACACCTTC
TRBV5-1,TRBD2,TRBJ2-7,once,CASSLVREATYEQYF,TGCGCCAGCAGCTTGGTGCGGGAGGCCACCTACGAGCAGTACTTC
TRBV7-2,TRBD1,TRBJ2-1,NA,CASSYRDSYNEQFF,TGTGCCAGCAGCTACCGGGACAGTTACAATGAGCAGTTCTTC
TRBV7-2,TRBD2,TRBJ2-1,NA,CASSLLSGRASNEQFF,TGTGCCAGCAGCCTGCTCAGCGGGAGGGCCAGCAATGAGCAGTTCTTC
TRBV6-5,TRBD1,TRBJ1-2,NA,CASSPGTANYGYTF,TGTGCCAGCAGTCCCGGGACAGCTAACTATGGCTACACCTTC
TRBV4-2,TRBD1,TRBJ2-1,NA,CASSQEGDRNSYNEQFF,TGTGCCAGCAGCCAAGAAGGGGACAGAAACTCCTACAATGAGCAGTTCTTC
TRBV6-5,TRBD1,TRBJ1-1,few,CASGARGTANTEAFF,TGTGCCAGCGGGGCCCGCGGGACAGCAAACACTGAAGCTTTCTTT
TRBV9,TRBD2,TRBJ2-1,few,CASSVTLAGTEQFF,TGTGCCAGCAGCGTAACACTAGCGGGAACTGAGCAGTTCTTC
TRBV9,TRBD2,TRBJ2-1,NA,CASSVGGTSGTNEQFF,TGTGCCAGCAGCGTAGGGGGGACTAGCGGAACCAATGAGCAGTTCTTC
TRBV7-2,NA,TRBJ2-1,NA,CASSLSGVGEQFF,TGTGCCAGCAGCTTAAGTGGAGTCGGTGAGCAGTTCTTC
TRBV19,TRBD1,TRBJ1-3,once,CARGTGRSSGNTIYF,TGTGCCAGGGGGACAGGGCGTTCCTCTGGAAACACCATATATTTT
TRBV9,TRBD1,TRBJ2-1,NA,CASSVAQGLVNEQFF,TGTGCCAGCAGCGTAGCACAGGGGTTGGTAAATGAGCAGTTCTTC
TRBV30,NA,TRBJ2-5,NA,CAWSRLGGGETQYF,TGTGCCTGGAGTCGTTTGGGGGGAGGAGAGACCCAGTACTTC
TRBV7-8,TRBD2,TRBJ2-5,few,CASSSPRRLAGPVETQYF,TGTGCCAGCAGCTCACCCCGTCGACTAGCGGGGCCGGTGGAGACCCAGTACTTC
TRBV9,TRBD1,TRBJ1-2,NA,CASSVGARPTRDRDRGDYGYTF,TGTGCCAGCAGCGTAGGGGCTCGGCCCACCCGGGACAGGGACCGAGGTGACTATGGCTACACCTTC
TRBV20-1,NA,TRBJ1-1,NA,CSARANTEAFF,TGCAGTGCTAGAGCTAACACTGAAGCTTTCTTT
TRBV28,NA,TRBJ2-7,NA,CASRFRVGEQYF,TGTGCCAGCAGGTTCAGGGTCGGCGAGCAGTACTTC
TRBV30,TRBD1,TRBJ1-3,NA,CAWTRTQTGGSGNTIYF,TGTGCCTGGACTAGGACCCAAACAGGGGGCTCTGGAAACACCATATATTTT
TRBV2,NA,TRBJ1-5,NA,CASRTEFRPQHF,TGTGCCAGCAGGACAGAATTCCGGCCCCAGCATTTT
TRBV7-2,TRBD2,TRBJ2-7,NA,CASSSLAGGPVTYEQYF,TGTGCCAGCAGCTCGCTAGCGGGAGGGCCAGTTACCTACGAGCAGTACTTC